These 25 T cell receptor beta chains originate from one sample sequenced in a study of CD8+ T cells in alopecia areata. Extracted RNA was reverse transcribed, and the resulting cDNA served as sequencing template. Produced via immunoSEQ multiplex PCR; TCRdb's table is partial and in-frame only. The table records roughly 65,000 clones, approximately 45% of them present only once. Sequenced material: CD8+ T cells sorted from blood, taken at week 0. The receptors shown here come from a human donor with alopecia areata.

This clone was counted a few times. The CDR3 loop is CSVEEGYGYTF. CDR3 nucleotides: TGCAGCGTTGAAGAAGGCTATGGCTACACCTTC. V usage is TRBV29-1 and J usage is TRBJ1-2; unclear D gene. Looked up from germline, CDR1 is SQVTM and CDR2 is ANQGSEA. The CDR3 runs 11 residues. With 0 bases removed from V and 4 bases from J, the gap between germline ends came to 3 bases.

The rearrangement uses TRBV7-8 and TRBJ2-1; 12 bases are shared with TRBD2. The CDR3 is made up of 15 amino acids. From germline, CDR1 is SGHVS and CDR2 FQNEAQ. V lost 5 bases, J lost 2 bases, and 1 base stayed unmatched. The CDR3: CASSPSGRAYNEQFF. For the CDR3, the DNA is TGTGCCAGCAGCCCTAGCGGGAGGGCCTACAATGAGCAGTTCTTC.

The chain couples TRBV10-3 to TRBJ1-2; no definite D call. Trimming took off 8 bases at V and 8 bases at J, with 15 bases between the two ends. Germline CDR1 ENHRY, CDR2 SYGVKD. The CDR3 runs 12 residues. CDR3 coding DNA: TGTGCCATCCGAACCCCCGCGGAGGGCTACACCTTC. Translating it yields CAIRTPAEGYTF.

This clone was found many times. The chain uses TRBV14 and TRBJ1-1; D not certain. Germline lookup yields CDR1 SGHDN and CDR2 FVKESK. The V gene lost 1 base and the J gene lost 5 bases, with 8 bases spanning the gap. CDR3 length: 13 amino acids. The CDR3, as DNA: TGTGCCAGCAGCCAAGCGAGTTGGACTGAAGCTTTCTTT. It is translated as CASSQASWTEAFF.

The J gene is TRBJ2-2, the V gene TRBV7-9; no clear D. Germline V gives CDR1 SEHNR, CDR2 FQNEAQ (reference sequence). The CDR3 is 11 amino acids. The V end lost 11 bases, the J end lost 6 bases, and 10 bases lay between the germline ends. The CDR3 loop is CAGSASGELFF. In nucleotides, the CDR3 is TGTGCCGGTTCAGCGTCCGGGGAGCTGTTTTTT.

Here the CDR3 reads CASERVGLEQFF. Written as DNA, the CDR3 is TGTGCCAGCGAACGGGTGGGCCTTGAGCAGTTCTTC. The chain recombines TRBV7-9 with TRBJ2-1; D is unresolved. CDR3 length: 12 residues. Germline assignment: CDR1 SEHNR and CDR2 FQNEAQ (reference sequence). V lost 8 bases to trimming and J lost 9 bases, with 14 bases between them.

The gene calls are TRBV6-5 and TRBJ1-1; D not resolved. The length of the CDR3 is 15 residues. The V and J ends lost 2 bases and 0 bases respectively, with 10 bases between them. The germline V gene encodes CDR1 MNHEY and CDR2 SVGAGI. CDR3 region: CASSYGRGLNTEAFF. CDR3 DNA sequence: TGTGCCAGCAGTTACGGGCGGGGATTGAACACTGAAGCTTTCTTT.

The J gene is TRBJ2-3, the V gene TRBV4-1, with D perhaps TRBD2 (5 bases). This CDR3 region has 14 residues. Trimming shortened V by 2 bases and J by 7 bases, and 13 bases separated the two germline ends. Germline CDR1 reads MGHRA; CDR2 reads YSYEKL. The CDR3 is CASSQPSGPNTQYF. CDR3 nucleotides: TGCGCCAGCAGCCAACCCAGCGGTCCAAATACGCAGTATTTT.

The chain combines TRBV2 with TRBJ2-3; D call uncertain. Germline V lookup: CDR1 SNHLY, CDR2 FYNNEI. The CDR3 has 10 residues. Between the trimmed V and J ends, which lost 6 bases and 4 bases, there was a span of 2 bases. The CDR3, as DNA: TGTGCCAGCAGCGCAGATACGCAGTATTTT. Its translation is CASSADTQYF.

The chain employs TRBV11-2 and TRBJ2-7, with D possibly TRBD2 on 6 matching bases. The V gene lost 1 base and the J gene lost 5 bases, with 15 bases spanning the gap. This CDR3 is 15 amino acids long. Germline CDR1 and CDR2: SGHAT and FQNNGV. CDR3 sequence (DNA): TGTGCCAGCAGCTTAGCTACAGGAGGCGGGAACGAGCAGTACTTC. It yields the protein CASSLATGGGNEQYF. Complete variable domain (other parts from reference TRBV11-2 and TRBJ2-7): EAGVAQSPRYKIIEKRQSVAFWCNPISGHATLYWYQQILGQGPKLLIQFQNNGVVDDSQLPKDRFSAERLKGVDSTLKIQPAKLEDSAVYLCASSLATGGGNEQYFGPGTRLTVT.

The rearrangement links TRBV18 to TRBJ2-2; D tentatively reads TRBD1 or TRBD2 (6 bases each). The CDR3 has 15 residues. V was shortened by 5 bases and J by 3 bases, with 13 bases between the two germline ends. Per the germline V gene, CDR1 is KGHSH and CDR2 is LQKENI. The CDR3 loop reads CASSTGPGDTGELFF. In DNA form, the CDR3 reads TGTGCCAGCTCAACAGGGCCGGGGGACACCGGGGAGCTGTTTTTT.

This clone has more than one count but fewer than ten. This rearrangement joins TRBV9 to TRBJ2-7; tentatively, D is TRBD1 (5 bases). The CDR3 contains 14 residues. In germline, CDR1 is SGDLS, CDR2 YYNGEE. V was shortened by 4 bases and J by 2 bases, with 13 bases between the two germline ends. The CDR3 loop is CASSSGHQTYEQYF. For the CDR3, the DNA is TGTGCCAGCAGCTCCGGACACCAAACCTACGAGCAGTACTTC.

This sequence joins TRBV11-1 and TRBJ2-1, with D maybe TRBD1 (6 bases). Between the trimmed V and J ends, which lost 5 bases and 2 bases, there was a span of 16 bases. The length of the CDR3 is 16 residues. In germline, CDR1 is SGHAT, CDR2 FQDESV (reference sequence). CDR3 in DNA: TGTGCCAGCAGCCCCCCAGGGGTGCCCCCCTACAATGAGCAGTTCTTC. Encoded protein: CASSPPGVPPYNEQFF.

This clone was picked up many times. The J gene is TRBJ2-4, the V gene TRBV28, with D maybe TRBD2 (5 bases). The V gene lost 0 bases and the J gene lost 3 bases, with 9 bases spanning the gap. The CDR3 length is 15 residues. The V gene's germline CDR1 is MDHEN and CDR2 SYDVKM. The CDR3 nucleotides read TGTGCCAGCAGTTTATGGTTCGAGGGCAAAAACATTCAGTACTTC. It yields the protein CASSLWFEGKNIQYF.

The chain uses TRBV11-2 and TRBJ1-1; D possibly corresponds to TRBD1 (5 bases). Trimming left V 5 bases short and J 0 bases short, with 10 bases between. Germline V gene data show CDR1 as SGHAT and CDR2 as FQNNGV. This CDR3 comprises 14 residues. CDR3: CASSHRGVNTEAFF. The CDR3, as DNA: TGTGCCAGCAGCCACCGAGGGGTGAACACTGAAGCTTTCTTT.

This clone was found a few times. V is TRBV7-9 and J is TRBJ2-7; D gene ambiguous. The V end was cut by 6 bases, the J end by 6 bases, with 9 bases between. CDR1 SEHNR and CDR2 FQNEAQ come from the germline V gene (reference sequence). The CDR3 has 11 amino acids. The CDR3 DNA sequence: TGTGCCAGCAGTGCGAACGGCGAGCAGTACTTC. It translates to CASSANGEQYF.

This clone came up once. The V call is TRBV23-1, the J call TRBJ2-5; D not resolved. TRBV23-1 is an ORF for which the function is uncertain. Trimming removed 7 bases from V and 5 bases from J, with 14 bases in between. The CDR3 has 13 residues. The CDR3 here is CASKPNLPETQYF. CDR3 nucleotides: TGCGCCAGCAAGCCCAATCTACCGGAGACCCAGTACTTC.

The CDR3 nucleotides read TGTGCCAGTAGTTTTCATACAGGTAGATTCTCTGGGGCCAACGTCCTGACTTTC. It specifies CASSFHTGRFSGANVLTF. The V call is TRBV19, the J call TRBJ2-6, with D perhaps matching TRBD1 (5 bases). Germline values: CDR1 LNHDA, CDR2 SQIVND (reference sequence). V was trimmed by 5 bases and J by 0 bases, leaving 17 bases between them. The CDR3 covers 18 residues.

The chain combines TRBV6-5 with TRBJ1-4, with TRBD1 identical over 8 bases. The CDR3 is 16 amino acids. With V trimmed by 0 bases and J by 8 bases, 8 bases remained unmatched. Germline V gene lookup returns CDR1 MNHEY and CDR2 SVGAGI. The DNA for the CDR3 is TGTGCCAGCAGTTACTCGGCGACAGGGGTTGTAGAAAAACTGTTTTTT. Translated: CASSYSATGVVEKLFF.

The genes are TRBV7-2 and TRBJ1-2; perhaps TRBD1 as D (6 bases). Germline loops: CDR1 SGHTA, CDR2 FQGNSA. Trimming left V 5 bases short and J 4 bases short, with 11 bases between. The CDR3 runs to 13 residues. The CDR3 protein is CASSRGHLYGYTF. CDR3 nucleotides: TGTGCCAGCAGCCGGGGACACCTCTATGGCTACACCTTC.

This clone has more than one count but fewer than ten. V is TRBV7-9 and J is TRBJ2-1, with 9 bases lining up with TRBD2. In germline, CDR1 is SEHNR, CDR2 FQNEAQ (reference sequence). The V gene end was trimmed by 5 bases and the J gene end by 4 bases; junction bases not matched to a gene: 12. The length of the CDR3 is 17 residues. The CDR3 sequence is CASSAPRLAEVYNEQFF. CDR3 DNA sequence: TGTGCCAGCAGCGCCCCCCGACTAGCGGAAGTATACAATGAGCAGTTCTTC.

This clone was seen a few times. The gene calls are TRBV6-1 and TRBJ1-1; no definite D call. This CDR3 spans 14 amino acids. Between the trimmed V and J ends, which lost 3 bases and 5 bases, there was a span of 13 bases. Germline CDR1 reads MNHNS; CDR2 reads SASEGT. CDR3 amino acids: CASSETTGVTEAFF. DNA for the CDR3: TGTGCCAGCAGTGAGACTACCGGGGTAACTGAAGCTTTCTTT.

The rearrangement joins TRBV7-6 to TRBJ2-5; the D is unclear. CDR3 length equals 13 residues. V lost 5 bases, J lost 4 bases, and 11 bases lay in between. Germline-derived CDR1 and CDR2 are SGHVS and FNYEAQ. The CDR3 region is CASSIGKGETQYF. DNA of the CDR3: TGTGCCAGCAGCATAGGAAAAGGAGAGACCCAGTACTTC. Supplemented by reference TRBV7-6 and TRBJ2-5, the full variable domain reads GAGVSQSPRYKVTKRGQDVALRCDPISGHVSLYWYRQALGQGPEFLTYFNYEAQQDKSGLPNDRFSAERPEGSISTLTIQRTEQRDSAMYRCASSIGKGETQYFGPGTRLLVL.

This chain joins TRBV9 and TRBJ2-3; the D gene is possibly TRBD1 (5 bases). The CDR3 is 14 residues long. The germline V gene has CDR1 SGDLS and CDR2 YYNGEE. V gave up 4 bases and J gave up 2 bases, with 11 bases separating them. In DNA, the CDR3 is TGTGCCAGCAGCTGGGGCGGAGACACAGATACGCAGTATTTT. It translates to CASSWGGDTDTQYF.

The rearrangement links TRBV29-1 to TRBJ2-2; 10 bases agree with TRBD1. Trimming cost V 7 bases and J 2 bases; bases outside gene matches: 4. The CDR3 spans 14 residues. In germline, CDR1 is SQVTM, CDR2 ANQGSEA. The CDR3 DNA is TGCAGCGCTTTGACAGGGGGCAACACCGGGGAGCTGTTTTTT. Residues: CSALTGGNTGELFF.